This TCR beta chain emerged from a study of T-cell memory formation after mild COVID-19. Overall study: Largely, TCR clusters stayed within a single donor.

In regard to this clonotype: Its antigen is unidentified.

General study findings and limits: The study detected some responding clones in pre-infection memory, suggesting cross-reactive memory joined.

Trimming cost V 2 bases and J 1 base; bases outside gene matches: 2. CDR3 length: 15 residues. From germline, CDR1 is SEHNR and CDR2 FQNEAQ (reference sequence). TCRdb fed the 5' RACE reads into MiXCR, producing one record per CDR3 protein. The sample shows hundreds of thousands of distinct CDR3 sequences, less than 20% of them seen only once. Sequenced input: PBMCs or a T cell subset sorted from them (not recorded which). The TCR was taken from a man aged 18 to 30 who had mild COVID-19 (a few samples of this study predate the infection). Cell type and time point are not known. J is TRBJ2-7 and V is TRBV7-9; TRBD2 aligns across 10 bases. CDR3 sequence reads: CASSLTSGESYEQYF. In DNA, the CDR3 is TGTGCCAGCAGCTTAACTAGCGGGGAATCCTACGAGCAGTACTTC.